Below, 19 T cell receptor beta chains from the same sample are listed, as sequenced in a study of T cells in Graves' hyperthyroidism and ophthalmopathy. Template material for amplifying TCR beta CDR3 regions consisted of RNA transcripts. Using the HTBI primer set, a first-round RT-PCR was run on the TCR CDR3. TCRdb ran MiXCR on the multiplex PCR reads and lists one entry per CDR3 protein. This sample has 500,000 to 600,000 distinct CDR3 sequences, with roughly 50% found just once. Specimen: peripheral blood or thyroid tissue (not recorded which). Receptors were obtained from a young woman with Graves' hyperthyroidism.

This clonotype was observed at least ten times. The chain's CDR3 is CASSYSNAGARYEQYF. CDR3 DNA sequence: TGTGCCAGCAGTTACTCGAACGCGGGAGCTCGTTACGAGCAGTACTTC. The gene calls are TRBV6-5 and TRBJ2-7; 7 bases are a match to TRBD2. The CDR3 runs 16 residues. V was clipped by 0 bases and J by 4 bases; unmatched bases: 9. Germline loops: CDR1 MNHEY, CDR2 SVGAGI.

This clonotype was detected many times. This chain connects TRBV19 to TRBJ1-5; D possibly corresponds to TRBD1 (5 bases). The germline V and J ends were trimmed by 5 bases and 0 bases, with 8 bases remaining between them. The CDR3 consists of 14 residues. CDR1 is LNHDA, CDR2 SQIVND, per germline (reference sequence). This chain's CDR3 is CASSGTASNQPQHF. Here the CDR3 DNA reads TGTGCCAGTAGTGGGACGGCTAGCAATCAGCCCCAGCATTTT.

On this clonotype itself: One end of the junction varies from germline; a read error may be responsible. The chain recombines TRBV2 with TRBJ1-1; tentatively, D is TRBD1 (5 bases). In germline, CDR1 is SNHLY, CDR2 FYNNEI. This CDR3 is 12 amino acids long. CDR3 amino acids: CASSEGAVGAFF. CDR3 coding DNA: TGTGCCAGCAGCGAAGGGGCAGTCGGGGCTTTCTTT.

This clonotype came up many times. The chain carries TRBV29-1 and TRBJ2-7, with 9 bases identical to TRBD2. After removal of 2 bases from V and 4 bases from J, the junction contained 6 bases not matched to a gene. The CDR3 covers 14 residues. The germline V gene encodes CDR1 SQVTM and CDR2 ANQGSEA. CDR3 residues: CSVESSGVSYEQYF. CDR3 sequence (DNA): TGCAGCGTTGAATCTAGCGGGGTTTCGTACGAGCAGTACTTC.

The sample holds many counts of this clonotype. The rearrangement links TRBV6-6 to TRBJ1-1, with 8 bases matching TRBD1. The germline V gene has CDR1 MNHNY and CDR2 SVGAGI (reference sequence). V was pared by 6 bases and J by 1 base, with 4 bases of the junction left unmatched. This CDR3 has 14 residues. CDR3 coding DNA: TGTGCCAGCAGAGCCGGACAGGGGAACACTGAAGCTTTCTTT. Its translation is CASRAGQGNTEAFF.

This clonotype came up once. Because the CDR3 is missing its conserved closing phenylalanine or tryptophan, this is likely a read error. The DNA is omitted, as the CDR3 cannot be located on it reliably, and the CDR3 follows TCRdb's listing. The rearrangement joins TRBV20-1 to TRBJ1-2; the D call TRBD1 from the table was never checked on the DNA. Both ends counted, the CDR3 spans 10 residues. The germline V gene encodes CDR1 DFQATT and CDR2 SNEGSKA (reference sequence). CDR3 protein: CSARAIPGPA.

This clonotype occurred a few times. In DNA, the CDR3 is TGTGCCAGCAGTTTATCGGTAGCGGGAGGCTACGAGCAGTACTTC. This encodes CASSLSVAGGYEQYF. The chain employs TRBV27 and TRBJ2-7, with 10 bases that match TRBD2. There are 15 residues in the CDR3. Germline V gives CDR1 MNHEY, CDR2 SMNVEV (reference sequence). The V gene end was trimmed by 0 bases and the J gene end by 3 bases; junction bases not matched to a gene: 2.

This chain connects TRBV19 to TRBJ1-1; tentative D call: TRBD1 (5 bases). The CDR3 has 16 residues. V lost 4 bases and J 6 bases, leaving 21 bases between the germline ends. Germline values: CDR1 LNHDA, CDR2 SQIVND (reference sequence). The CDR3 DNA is TGTGCCAGTAGTACCGGATTCGAGGGGACTTTCGCTGAAGCTTTCTTT. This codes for CASSTGFEGTFAEAFF.

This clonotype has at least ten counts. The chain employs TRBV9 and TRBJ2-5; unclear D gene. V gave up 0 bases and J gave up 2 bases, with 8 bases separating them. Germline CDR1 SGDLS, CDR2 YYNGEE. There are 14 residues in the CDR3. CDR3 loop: CASSVGPRQETQYF. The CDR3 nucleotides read TGTGCCAGCAGCGTAGGTCCCAGGCAAGAGACCCAGTACTTC.

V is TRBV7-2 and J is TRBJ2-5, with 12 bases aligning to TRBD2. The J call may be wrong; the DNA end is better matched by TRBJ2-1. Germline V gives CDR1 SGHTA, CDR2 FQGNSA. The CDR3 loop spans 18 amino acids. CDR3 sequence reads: CASSLAWLAGGPDNEQFF. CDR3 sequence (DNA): TGTGCCAGCAGCTTAGCGTGGCTAGCGGGAGGGCCTGATAATGAGCAGTTCTTC.

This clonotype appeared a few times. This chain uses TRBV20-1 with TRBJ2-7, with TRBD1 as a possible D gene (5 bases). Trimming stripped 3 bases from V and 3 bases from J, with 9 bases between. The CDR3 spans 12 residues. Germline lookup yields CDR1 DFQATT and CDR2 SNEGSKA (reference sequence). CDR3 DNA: TGCAGTGCTAGTCCCGACAGCTACGAGCAGTACTTC. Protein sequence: CSASPDSYEQYF.

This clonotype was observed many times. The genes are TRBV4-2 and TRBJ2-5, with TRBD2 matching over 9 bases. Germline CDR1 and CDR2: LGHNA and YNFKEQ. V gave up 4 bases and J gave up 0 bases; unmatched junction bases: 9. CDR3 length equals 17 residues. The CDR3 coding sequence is TGTGCCAGCAGCCCCGGCGGGGGGGTTGGTGACCAAGAGACCCAGTACTTC. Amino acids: CASSPGGGVGDQETQYF.

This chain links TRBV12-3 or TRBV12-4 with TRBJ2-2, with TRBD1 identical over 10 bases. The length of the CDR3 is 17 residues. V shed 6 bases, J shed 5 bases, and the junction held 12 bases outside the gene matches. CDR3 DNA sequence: TGTGCCAGCAGCTTCACCGGGACAGGGGATCCGACCGGGGAGCTGTTTTTT. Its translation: CASSFTGTGDPTGELFF.

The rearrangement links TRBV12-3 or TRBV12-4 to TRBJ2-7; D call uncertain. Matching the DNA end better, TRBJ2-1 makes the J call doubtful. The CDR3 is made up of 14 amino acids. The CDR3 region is CASGLGSWYNEQFF. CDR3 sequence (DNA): TGTGCCAGCGGCCTAGGGTCGTGGTACAATGAGCAGTTCTTC.

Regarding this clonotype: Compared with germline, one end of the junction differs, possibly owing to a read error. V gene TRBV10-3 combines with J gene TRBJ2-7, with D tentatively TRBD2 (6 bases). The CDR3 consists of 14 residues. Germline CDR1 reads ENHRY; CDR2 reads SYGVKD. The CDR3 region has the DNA TGTGCCCTCAGTACGGGAGAAGCGTCCTCCGAGCAGTACTTC. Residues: CALSTGEASSEQYF.

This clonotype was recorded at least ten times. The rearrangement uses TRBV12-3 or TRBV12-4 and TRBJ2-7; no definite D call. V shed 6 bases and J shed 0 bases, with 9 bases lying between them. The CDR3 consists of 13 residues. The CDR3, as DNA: TGTGCCAGCAGAGCTAAGAGCTCCTACGAGCAGTACTTC. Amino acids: CASRAKSSYEQYF.

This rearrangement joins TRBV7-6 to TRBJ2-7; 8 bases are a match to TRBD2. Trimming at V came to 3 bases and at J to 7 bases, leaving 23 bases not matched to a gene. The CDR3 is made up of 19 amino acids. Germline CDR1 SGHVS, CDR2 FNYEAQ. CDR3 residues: CASSFRLLAENTGAREQYF. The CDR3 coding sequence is TGTGCCAGCAGCTTCAGGCTACTAGCGGAGAACACCGGGGCGAGAGAGCAGTACTTC.

CDR3: CSVEDQGPQSYEQYF. CDR3 nucleotide sequence: TGCAGCGTTGAAGATCAAGGGCCCCAGTCCTACGAGCAGTACTTC. The rearrangement joins TRBV29-1 to TRBJ2-7, with D uncertain. The CDR3 contains 15 residues. Trimming removed 0 bases at V and 1 base at J, with 13 bases between. Germline CDR1 is SQVTM and CDR2 is ANQGSEA.

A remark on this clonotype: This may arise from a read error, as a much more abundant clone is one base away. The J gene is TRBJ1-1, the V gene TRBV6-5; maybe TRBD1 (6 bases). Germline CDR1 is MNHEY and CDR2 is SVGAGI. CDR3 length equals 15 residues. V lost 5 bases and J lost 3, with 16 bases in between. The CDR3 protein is CASSDGTRGDTEAFF. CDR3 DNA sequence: TGTGCCAGCAGTGACGGGACGAGGGGGGACACTGAAGCTTTCTTT.